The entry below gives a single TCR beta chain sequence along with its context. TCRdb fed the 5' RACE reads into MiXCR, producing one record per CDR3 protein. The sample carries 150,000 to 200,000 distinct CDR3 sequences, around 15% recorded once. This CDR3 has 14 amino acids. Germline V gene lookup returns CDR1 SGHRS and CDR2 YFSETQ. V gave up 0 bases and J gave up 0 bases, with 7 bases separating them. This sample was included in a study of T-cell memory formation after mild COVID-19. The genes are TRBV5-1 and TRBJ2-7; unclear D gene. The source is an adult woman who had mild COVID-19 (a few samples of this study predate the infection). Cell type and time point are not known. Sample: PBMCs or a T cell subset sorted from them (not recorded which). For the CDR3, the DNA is TGCGCCAGCAGCTTGGAAGGAGTCTCCTACGAGCAGTACTTC. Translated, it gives CASSLEGVSYEQYF.